The entry that follows covers one T cell receptor (beta chain) sequence. Which antigen it targets is not known. The input lacks base qualities; no much larger clone sits a single base away. Other DNA sequences of this sample code for an identical CDR3. The data originate from a study of shared clonotypes between healthy human individuals (dated by TCRdb to about 2020). In the study overall: Three men and two women, aged 18 to 49 years, made up the cohort. Different laboratories and diverse techniques were used to prepare libraries and sequence TCR repertoires, to increase sequencing depth and limit assay-specific biases. Each donor's leukapheresis produced roughly between about 0.85 and 10 billion PBMCs. The study deeply sequenced blood TCR repertoires of about 5 healthy adults to estimate repertoire size and the extent of clonotype sharing between individuals. For each donor, CD4 naive and CD4 memory were each run on three plates, CD8 naive on two plates, and CD8 memory on one plate.

Overall results and qualifications from the work: Sampling was restricted to blood, and TCR repertoires in tissue are likely to differ from TCR repertoires in blood. Based on pairwise subsampling, the degree of clonotype sharing among donors was expected to be affected by sequencing depth. Sharing across several donors was observed for around 5% of naive CD4, over 3% of naive CD8, 2% to 2.5% of memory CD4, and roughly 0.4% of memory CD8 clonotypes. Higher generation probabilities were observed for clonotypes shared by all four sorted-subset donors than for non-shared clonotypes. Naive subsets generally had larger estimated clonotype richness than memory subsets. Because the study included a small number of donors, the genetic and exposure-history diversity represented was limited. Incomplete sequencing was indicated by rarefaction of sorted-subset datasets, despite the large sequencing depth.

TCR CDR3 regions were amplified from genomic DNA by multiplex PCR using the deep immunoSEQ assay. Extracted genomic DNA from each cell subset was spread evenly across all wells of several immunoSEQ 96-well plates, with each plate serving as a replicate. For sorted subsets, around 200 ng genomic DNA, equal to tens of thousands of T cell genomes, was loaded into each replicate PCR. The purified libraries were quantified using a Qubit 3.0 fluorometer, sized with a Bioanalyzer 2100, and then quantified again using the KAPA Library Quantification kit. Every immunoSEQ 96-well plate was sequenced on a separate single-read 150-cycle Illumina NextSeq 550 flow cell. In the original analysis: Because the immunoSEQ output included only junctional sequences and no quality scores, the filtering could not be the same as the filtering used for full-length reads. To assign V/J genes and CDR3, sequences were annotated against IMGT germline references using PyIR, a Python wrapper for IgBLAST v1.9. Reads were filtered out if the reads had weak V/J assignments (E-value above 1e-6), no CDR3, stop codons, out-of-frame junctions, or ambiguous translated residues. A V3J clonotype was defined by an identical inferred V gene, J gene, and CDR3 amino acid sequence. The percentage overlap between two repertoires was calculated by dividing the number of shared unique clonotypes by the size of the smaller repertoire. Richness of each repertoire was evaluated using RTK rarefaction, the Chao1 estimator, and Recon v2.1 estimates of unobserved clonotypes. For all TCRbeta clonotypes obtained by the gDNA method from a handful of donors, generation probabilities were computed with OLGA. TCRdb holds this immuneACCESS table with in-frame rearrangements only. Some clones are missing; in checked studies, unresolved V genes explain under half, and the rest has no known cause. The V and J calls and clone size come from that table; D and trimming were worked out from the DNA. The sample contains about 2,500,000 clones, just over 90% of them found a single time. Of the sample, roughly 0.15% is held by the ten largest clones.

The donors were healthy, HIV-negative adults with no recently reported acute infections or vaccinations. Only Caucasian adults living in Nashville, Tennessee, USA were represented among the donors. CD4+ T cells were enriched by magnetic negative selection; naive cells were then positively selected on CD45RA, and the negative fraction formed the memory subset. Blood was collected by leukapheresis, and PBMCs were isolated by Ficoll-Histopaque density gradient centrifugation and then cryopreserved in liquid nitrogen vapor phase. Analytical flow cytometry was used to check the purity and quantity of every magnetically sorted T cell population. Genomic DNA was isolated from every sorted fraction and measured by UV absorbance on a Nanodrop 2000c. The junction shows trimming of 5 bases on V and 2 bases on J, and the gene matches do not reach 5 bases of it. The CDR3 runs 16 residues from the cysteine to the phenylalanine. The read is trimmed to its CDR3 DNA, 48 bases read in frame from base 1. Sequences SGHTA (CDR1) and FQGNSA (CDR2) are obtained from the germline V gene.

Sequencing was performed on naive CD4+ T cells sorted from blood. Interpreted using the paper, the cell subset or site label stands for: CD45RA+ positively selected. The V gene is TRBV7-2 and the J gene is TRBJ2-3, and TRBD2 matches 12 of the central bases. This receptor was obtained from a man aged 18 to 30 in good health. The DNA sequence reads TGTGCCAGCAGCCTGGGACTAGCGGGCCCCACAGATACGCAGTATTTT. This gives the protein CASSLGLAGPTDTQYF.